These T cell receptor beta chains were read from a single sample in a study of Ad26.COV2.S vaccination and SARS-CoV-2 variants. The data were produced by immunoSEQ multiplex PCR, yet TCRdb's version contains in-frame clones alone and is incomplete. This table holds about 350,000 clones, about 85% found once. This material consisted of peripheral blood, taken in a trial of Ad26.COV2.S vaccine versus placebo. Every receptor here comes from a person aged 18-65 years who received the Ad26.COV2.S COVID-19 vaccine or a placebo. Each CDR3 is given with its conserved first and last residue. Each record gives: clone size, J gene, V gene, D gene, CDR3 DNA, CDR3 protein. The D gene is left open where the match is weak. Size tells how often a clone was seen (once, few, many) or the class of an expanded clone, and some rows leave it out.

abundance: NA
j_gene: TRBJ1-6
v_gene: TRBV5-1
d_gene: NA
CDR3nt: TGCGCCAGCAGCTTCCGTGTGGGGCCCGATTCACCCCTCCACTTT
CDR3aa: CASSFRVGPDSPLHF

abundance: NA
j_gene: TRBJ2-2
v_gene: TRBV27
d_gene: TRBD2
CDR3nt: TGTGCCAGCAGTTCCTTTCCGGTAGCGGGACCGAACACCGGGGAGCTGTTTTTT
CDR3aa: CASSSFPVAGPNTGELFF

abundance: once
j_gene: TRBJ2-2
v_gene: TRBV28
d_gene: NA
CDR3nt: TGTGCCAGCAGTTTATGGACGAGCTCCTTGAACACCGGGGAGCTGTTTTTT
CDR3aa: CASSLWTSSLNTGELFF

abundance: NA
j_gene: TRBJ2-5
v_gene: TRBV13
d_gene: TRBD1
CDR3nt: TGTGCCAGCAGCCCAAGGACAGGGGGAGGGACCCAGTACTTC
CDR3aa: CASSPRTGGGTQYF

abundance: NA
j_gene: TRBJ2-1
v_gene: TRBV18
d_gene: NA
CDR3nt: TGTGCCAGCTCACGGCAGGGTGACTACAATGAGCAGTTCTTC
CDR3aa: CASSRQGDYNEQFF

abundance: once
j_gene: TRBJ2-3
v_gene: TRBV6-1
d_gene: NA
CDR3nt: TGTGCCAGCAGTGAAGCACGGGGACCCTCTAGCACAGATACGCAGTATTTT
CDR3aa: CASSEARGPSSTDTQYF

abundance: NA
j_gene: TRBJ2-3
v_gene: TRBV7-2
d_gene: NA
CDR3nt: TGTGCCAGCAGCTCTGATTATTGGAGCACAGATACGCAGTATTTT
CDR3aa: CASSSDYWSTDTQYF

abundance: NA
j_gene: TRBJ1-1
v_gene: TRBV27
d_gene: NA
CDR3nt: TGTGCCAGCGTAGCAAGGCTGTGGGGAAATGATGTTTTCTTT
CDR3aa: CASVARLWGNDVFF

abundance: NA
j_gene: TRBJ2-7
v_gene: TRBV5-1
d_gene: NA
CDR3nt: TGCGCCAGCAGCGACCACAGGAGCTCCTACGAGCAGTACTTC
CDR3aa: CASSDHRSSYEQYF

abundance: NA
j_gene: TRBJ2-7
v_gene: TRBV21-1
d_gene: NA
CDR3nt: TGTGCCAGCACCACAGGGACCTACGAGCAGTACTTC
CDR3aa: CASTTGTYEQYF